Described below is a single T cell receptor (beta chain) sequence and its context. This sample stems from a study of T cells expressing NK-cell markers. TCRdb re-called the 5' RACE reads and shows each CDR3 protein once, DNA omitted. This table lists 150,000 to 180,000 distinct CDR3 sequences. The CDR3 runs to 16 residues. Germline V gene sequence: CDR1 SEHNR, CDR2 FQNEAQ (reference sequence). The chain links TRBV7-9 to TRBJ2-7; TCRdb indicates TRBD1, and absent DNA this call remains unverified. Sequenced sample: blood T cells: a sorted CD56 or NKG2C T cell subset, CD4+ or CD8+ T cells, or bulk PBMC T cells (not recorded which). The sequence derives from a woman aged 45-59 years in good health. The CDR3 loop is CASSRVRRGIFDEQYF.